What follows are 27 T cell receptor beta chains derived from one specimen sequenced in a study of blood T cell repertoires in COVID-19. Clones were sequenced by immunoSEQ multiplex PCR, and TCRdb holds only the in-frame ones, with some missing. The sample includes 55,000 to 65,000 clones, about 81% seen only once; the top ten take about 30%. Input material: peripheral blood. Source of these receptors: a man aged 55 to 69 with COVID-19, enrolled during active disease.

The chain employs TRBV5-1 and TRBJ1-3; D not resolved. Per germline, CDR1 SGHRS and CDR2 YFSETQ. The V and J ends lost 4 bases and 0 bases respectively, with 14 bases between them. The CDR3 loop spans 16 amino acids. CDR3 coding DNA: TGCGCCAGCAGCCGTACCCTCAGCGGCTCTGGAAACACCATATATTTT. Its translation is CASSRTLSGSGNTIYF.

This clone has just a few counts. The rearrangement uses TRBV6-4 and TRBJ1-1; no definite D call. CDR3 size: 15 residues. V shed 4 bases and J shed 6 bases, with 18 bases lying between them. The germline gives CDR1 MRHNA, CDR2 SNTAGT. CDR3 nucleotide sequence: TGTGCCAGCAGTGTTGAGTCTGATGGGCGAGCTGAAGCTTTCTTT. Residues: CASSVESDGRAEAFF.

The rearrangement uses TRBV19 and TRBJ1-6, with TRBD1 matching over 7 bases. J lost 10 bases, V lost 6 bases, and 9 bases had no gene match. The CDR3 runs 14 residues. Germline CDR1 reads LNHDA; CDR2 reads SQIVND (reference sequence). For the CDR3, the DNA is TGTGCCAGTAGGCTCGACAGGGTCGGCTCACCCCTCCACTTT. Translating gives CASRLDRVGSPLHF.

In DNA, the CDR3 is TGCGCCAGCAGCCAAGATAGAAGGAGCGAGCAGTACTTC. Its protein product is CASSQDRRSEQYF. This chain uses TRBV4-3 with TRBJ2-7; D is unclear. Trimming took 0 bases from V and 6 from J, leaving 9 bases between them. This CDR3 contains 13 residues. The germline gives CDR1 LGHNA, CDR2 YSLEER.

This clone was detected only once. Its ends do not fully match the called genes, so a read error is possible. The gene calls are TRBV7-7 and TRBJ2-5; 12 bases agree with TRBD2. This CDR3 region has 16 residues. Per the germline V gene, CDR1 is SSHAT and CDR2 is FNYEAQ (reference sequence). CDR3 in amino acids: CASSPSGGVLQETQYF. The CDR3 region has the DNA TGTGCTAGCAGCCCTAGCGGGGGGGTACTTCAAGAGACCCAGTACTTC.

The chain links TRBV6-5 to TRBJ2-1; D is undetermined. V dropped 0 bases and J dropped 10 bases, with 10 bases sitting between them. CDR1 is MNHEY, CDR2 SVGAGI, per germline. The CDR3 sequence is 13 residues long. Here the CDR3 reads CASSYSTAREQFF. The CDR3 DNA reads TGTGCCAGCAGTTACTCGACGGCTAGGGAGCAGTTCTTC.

This clone was recorded once. The CDR3 nucleotides read TGCGCCAGCAGTCTGGCAGGACAGGGAGGAGAGACCCAGTACTTC. The encoded protein is CASSLAGQGGETQYF. This chain links TRBV5-1 with TRBJ2-5, with 8 bases that match TRBD1. The V and J ends lost 5 bases and 4 bases, in that order; junction bases with no gene match: 10. The CDR3 length is 15 residues. Germline loops: CDR1 SGHRS, CDR2 YFSETQ.

This chain joins TRBV5-4 and TRBJ1-1; D remains ambiguous. The CDR3 totals 14 residues. V lost 0 bases and J lost 1, with 7 bases in between. CDR1 is SGHNT and CDR2 is YYREEE in the germline V gene (reference sequence). CDR3 sequence: CASSLGARNTEAFF. CDR3 in DNA: TGTGCCAGCAGCTTGGGGGCCAGGAACACTGAAGCTTTCTTT.

This clone has just a few counts. The chain combines TRBV5-1 with TRBJ2-2; 11 nucleotides line up with TRBD1. V shed 0 bases and J 7 bases; nucleotides not matched to a gene: 5. The CDR3 runs to 16 residues. Germline assignment: CDR1 SGHRS and CDR2 YFSETQ. The CDR3 loop reads CASSLAGQGAIGELFF. The CDR3 DNA reads TGCGCCAGCAGCTTGGCCGGACAGGGGGCGATCGGGGAGCTGTTTTTT.

The rearrangement links TRBV19 to TRBJ1-5; D not resolved. The CDR3 extends over 12 amino acids. Between the trimmed V and J ends, which lost 7 bases and 7 bases, there was a span of 11 bases. CDR1 and CDR2 (germline): LNHDA, SQIVND (reference sequence). Here the CDR3 reads CASKEGRQPQHF. CDR3 nucleotides: TGTGCCAGTAAGGAGGGAAGACAGCCCCAGCATTTT.

The chain carries TRBV11-2 and TRBJ2-7, with D maybe TRBD1 (6 bases). Germline V gene sequence: CDR1 SGHAT, CDR2 FQNNGV. Between the trimmed V and J ends, which lost 5 bases and 2 bases, there was a span of 19 bases. The CDR3 is made up of 16 amino acids. The CDR3 DNA is TGTGCCAGCAGCCTGGGGTTGGGGGACAACCCCTACGAGCAGTACTTC. Translating gives CASSLGLGDNPYEQYF.

The V gene is TRBV6-5, the J gene TRBJ1-1; the D gene is possibly TRBD1 (5 bases). CDR3 size: 14 residues. V gave up 7 bases and J gave up 7 bases, with 19 bases separating them. The V gene's germline CDR1 is MNHEY and CDR2 SVGAGI. CDR3 in DNA: TGTGCCAGCACCGAACGGGCGGGGGTCCTTGAAGCTTTCTTT. Protein sequence: CASTERAGVLEAFF.

The chain uses TRBV13 and TRBJ2-7, with a weak D call TRBD2 (5 bases). The germline gives CDR1 PRHDT, CDR2 FYEKMQ (reference sequence). The length of the CDR3 is 13 residues. V lost 2 bases to trimming and J lost 3 bases, with 8 bases between them. CDR3 region: CASSLFGNYEQYF. The CDR3 bases are TGTGCCAGCAGCTTATTCGGGAACTACGAGCAGTACTTC.

This sequence joins TRBV5-1 and TRBJ2-2; tentatively, D is TRBD2 (5 bases). The CDR3 length is 14 residues. In germline, CDR1 is SGHRS, CDR2 YFSETQ. With 7 bases removed from V and 1 base from J, the gap between germline ends came to 11 bases. The CDR3 DNA reads as TGCGCCAGCTGGTTCGGAGGGAACACCGGGGAGCTGTTTTTT. It specifies CASWFGGNTGELFF. Together with reference TRBV5-1 and TRBJ2-2, the CDR3 gives the full variable domain: KAGVTQTPRYLIKTRGQQVTLSCSPISGHRSVSWYQQTPGQGLQFLFEYFSETQRNKGNFPGRFSGRQFSNSRSEMNVSTLELGDSALYLCASWFGGNTGELFFGEGSRLTVL.

The rearrangement uses TRBV12-5 and TRBJ2-6, with TRBD1 identical over 10 bases. This CDR3 region has 19 residues. The junction had 9 bases not matched to a gene; V was cut back by 3 bases and J by 1 base. CDR1 is LGHNT and CDR2 is FRNRAP in the germline V gene. The CDR3 loop is CASGFGTGVIGSGANVLTF. The CDR3 nucleotides are TGTGCTAGTGGTTTTGGGACAGGGGTAATCGGGTCTGGGGCCAACGTCCTGACTTTC.

The chain joins TRBV4-3 to TRBJ2-1; a possible D gene is TRBD2 (5 bases). The germline V and J ends were trimmed by 0 bases and 2 bases, with 14 bases remaining between them. Germline CDR1 LGHNA, CDR2 YSLEER. The CDR3 sequence is 17 residues long. The CDR3 spells CASSQDWETSPYNEQFF. CDR3 in DNA: TGCGCCAGCAGCCAAGATTGGGAGACTTCACCCTACAATGAGCAGTTCTTC.

In this sample, this clone turned up a few times. The V and J genes are TRBV29-1 and TRBJ1-2, with D possibly TRBD1 on 5 matching bases. Trimming left V 3 bases short and J 10 bases short, with 15 bases between. The germline gives CDR1 SQVTM, CDR2 ANQGSEA. This CDR3 region has 12 residues. DNA of the CDR3: TGCAGCGTTGAGAAGGCCACAGGTTTCTACACCTTC. Protein: CSVEKATGFYTF. Looking up the rest from reference TRBV29-1 and TRBJ1-2 gives the full variable domain: SAVISQKPSRDICQRGTSLTIQCQVDSQVTMMFWYRQQPGQSLTLIATANQGSEATYESGFVIDKFPISRPNLTFSTLTVSNMSPEDSSIYLCSVEKATGFYTFGSGTRLTVV.

Many counts were recorded for this clone. V usage is TRBV27 and J usage is TRBJ1-2; TRBD1 matches at 10 bases. V lost 3 bases and J lost 4; bases outside the gene matches: 11. Germline V CDR1 and CDR2: MNHEY, SMNVEV (reference sequence). The CDR3 totals 17 residues. DNA for the CDR3: TGTGCCAGCAGTTTTTCCCTGACAGGGGGCAGGGGCTATGGCTACACCTTC. It yields the protein CASSFSLTGGRGYGYTF.

This rearrangement joins TRBV6-2 or TRBV6-3 to TRBJ2-1, with 7 bases lining up with TRBD2. Germline V lookup: CDR1 MNHEY, CDR2 SVGEGT. This CDR3 comprises 15 residues. Losses at the gene ends were 6 bases for V and 10 bases for J; bases not matched to a gene: 15. The CDR3 sequence: CASSFDRRELTEQFF. The CDR3 DNA sequence: TGTGCCAGCAGCTTCGATCGGCGGGAGTTGACGGAGCAGTTCTTC.

The chain recombines TRBV5-1 with TRBJ2-4; perhaps TRBD2 as D (5 bases). The germline V gene encodes CDR1 SGHRS and CDR2 YFSETQ. V lost 1 base and J 7 bases, leaving 15 bases between the germline ends. The CDR3 covers 15 residues. The chain's CDR3 is CASSLRGTSENIQYF. CDR3 nucleotide sequence: TGCGCCAGCAGCTTGCGGGGAACGAGCGAGAACATTCAGTACTTC.

The chain uses TRBV11-3 and TRBJ2-7; no clear D. In germline, CDR1 is SGHNT, CDR2 YENEEA. The CDR3 length is 14 residues. Trimming took off 2 bases at V and 3 bases at J, with 11 bases between the two ends. The CDR3 DNA reads as TGTGCCAGCAGCTTAAGGCAGGTGAGCTACGAGCAGTACTTC. Amino acid sequence: CASSLRQVSYEQYF.

This sequence joins TRBV12-5 and TRBJ2-7; TRBD2 matches 7 bases. The germline V gene encodes CDR1 LGHNT and CDR2 FRNRAP. V shed 6 bases and J 6 bases; nucleotides not matched to a gene: 8. The length of the CDR3 is 13 residues. Here the CDR3 reads CASGRGTATEQYF. The DNA of the CDR3 is TGTGCTAGTGGGCGGGGGACCGCGACCGAGCAGTACTTC. Complete variable domain (other parts from reference TRBV12-5 and TRBJ2-7): DARVTQTPRHKVTEMGQEVTMRCQPILGHNTVFWYRQTMMQGLELLAYFRNRAPLDDSGMPKDRFSAEMPDATLATLKIQPSEPRDSAVYFCASGRGTATEQYFGPGTRLTVT.

This chain joins TRBV4-2 and TRBJ2-1; D remains ambiguous. V was pared by 8 bases and J by 4 bases, with 15 bases between. Germline assignment: CDR1 LGHNA and CDR2 YNFKEQ. This CDR3 spans 14 amino acids. The CDR3 DNA reads TGTGCCAGCTCCGAGGCCTTTTCTTACAATGAGCAGTTCTTC. Amino acids: CASSEAFSYNEQFF.

This sequence joins TRBV5-6 and TRBJ1-1, with D unclear. Trimming shortened V by 4 bases and J by 0 bases, and 10 bases separated the two germline ends. The CDR3 runs 14 residues. CDR1 SGHDT and CDR2 YYEEEE come from the germline V gene. CDR3 loop: CASSPTAMNTEAFF. In DNA form, the CDR3 reads TGTGCCAGCAGCCCTACAGCTATGAACACTGAAGCTTTCTTT.

The V and J genes are TRBV29-1 and TRBJ2-5; 8 nucleotides match TRBD2. Germline CDR1 reads SQVTM; CDR2 reads ANQGSEA. There are 13 residues in the CDR3. The trim removed 0 bases at V and 5 bases at J, leaving 2 bases unmatched. CDR3 bases: TGCAGCGTTGAAGAACCTAGCGGGGAGACCCAGTACTTC. Its translation is CSVEEPSGETQYF.

The CDR3 bases are TGTGCCAGCAGCGTAGGGGTAGCGGGTGGCACAGATACGCAGTATTTT. This codes for CASSVGVAGGTDTQYF. This chain joins TRBV9 and TRBJ2-3; 7 positions match TRBD2. This CDR3 has 16 amino acids. V was clipped by 0 bases and J by 1 base; unmatched bases: 5. CDR1 is SGDLS and CDR2 is YYNGEE in the germline V gene. The whole variable domain, remainder taken from reference TRBV9 and TRBJ2-3, is DSGVTQTPKHLITATGQRVTLRCSPRSGDLSVYWYQQSLDQGLQFLIQYYNGEERAKGNILERFSAQQFPDLHSELNLSSLELGDSALYFCASSVGVAGGTDTQYFGPGTRLTVL.

This rearrangement joins TRBV14 to TRBJ1-2; a possible D gene is TRBD1 (5 bases). This CDR3 spans 15 amino acids. Trimming removed 0 bases at V and 4 bases at J, with 12 bases between. Germline V gene sequence: CDR1 SGHDN, CDR2 FVKESK. The CDR3 sequence is CASSQDYGGFYGYTF. The CDR3 DNA reads as TGTGCCAGCAGCCAAGATTACGGGGGTTTCTATGGCTACACCTTC.